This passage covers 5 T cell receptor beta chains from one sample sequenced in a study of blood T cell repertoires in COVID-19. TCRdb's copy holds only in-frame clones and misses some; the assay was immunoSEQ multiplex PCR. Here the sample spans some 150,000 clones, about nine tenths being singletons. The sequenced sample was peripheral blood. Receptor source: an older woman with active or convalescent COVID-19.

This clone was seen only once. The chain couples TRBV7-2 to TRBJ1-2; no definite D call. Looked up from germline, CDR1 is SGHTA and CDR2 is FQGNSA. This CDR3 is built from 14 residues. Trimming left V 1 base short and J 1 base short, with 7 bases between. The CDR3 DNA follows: TGTGCCAGCAGCTTAGGTCCGAGTAACTATGGCTACACCTTC. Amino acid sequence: CASSLGPSNYGYTF. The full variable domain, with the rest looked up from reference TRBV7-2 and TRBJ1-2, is GAGVSQSPSNKVTEKGKDVELRCDPISGHTALYWYRQSLGQGLEFLIYFQGNSAPDKSGLPSDRFSAERTGGSVSTLTIQRTQQEDSAVYLCASSLGPSNYGYTFGSGTRLTVV.

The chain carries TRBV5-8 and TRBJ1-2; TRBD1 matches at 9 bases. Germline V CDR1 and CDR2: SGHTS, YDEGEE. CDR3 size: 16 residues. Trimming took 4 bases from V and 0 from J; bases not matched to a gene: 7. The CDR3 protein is CASSQGQGPANYGYTF. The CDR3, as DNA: TGTGCCAGCAGCCAGGGACAGGGTCCCGCTAACTATGGCTACACCTTC. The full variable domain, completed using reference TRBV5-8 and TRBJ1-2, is EAGVTQSPTHLIKTRGQQATLRCSPISGHTSVYWYQQALGLGLQFLLWYDEGEERNRGNFPPRFSGRQFPNYSSELNVNALELEDSALYLCASSQGQGPANYGYTFGSGTRLTVV.

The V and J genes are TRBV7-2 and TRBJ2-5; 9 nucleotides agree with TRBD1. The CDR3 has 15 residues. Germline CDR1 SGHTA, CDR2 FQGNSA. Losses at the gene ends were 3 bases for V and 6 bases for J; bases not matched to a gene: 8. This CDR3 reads CASSFPGTGPKTQYF. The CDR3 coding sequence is TGTGCCAGCAGCTTCCCCGGGACAGGGCCGAAGACCCAGTACTTC.

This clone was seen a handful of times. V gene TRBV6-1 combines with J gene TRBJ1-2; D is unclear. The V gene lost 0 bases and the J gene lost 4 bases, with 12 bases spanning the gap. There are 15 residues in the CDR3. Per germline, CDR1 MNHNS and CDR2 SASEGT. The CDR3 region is CASSEALAEFYGYTF. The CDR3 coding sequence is TGTGCCAGCAGTGAAGCGCTCGCGGAATTCTATGGCTACACCTTC.

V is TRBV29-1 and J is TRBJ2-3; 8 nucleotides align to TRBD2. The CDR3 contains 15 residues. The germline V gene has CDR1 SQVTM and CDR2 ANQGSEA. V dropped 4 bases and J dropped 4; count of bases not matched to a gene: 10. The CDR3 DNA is TGCAGCGTTGCCCTCCTAGCGGGTCTTGCAGATACGCAGTATTTT. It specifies CSVALLAGLADTQYF.